This T cell receptor beta chain is drawn from a study of post-analysis software for immune sequencing data. Findings of the study overall: Samples from one preparation batch, clustered by F measure, grouped strongly together. About 5 TRBV segments (TRBV5-6, TRBV5-1 and TRBV20-1 among them) occurred more frequently in patients than in controls. For normalized Chao1 diversity, multiple sclerosis patients scored significantly lower than controls did.

This clonotype showed up just a few times. The antigen remains unidentified. Trimming cost V 0 bases and J 7 bases, with 15 bases left between them. The CDR3 totals 15 residues. The TCR beta cDNA libraries contained unique molecular identifiers. TCRdb re-analysed the PCR reads in MiXCR, keeping a single row per CDR3 protein. The sample records 650,000 to 850,000 distinct CDR3 sequences, about 50% being singletons. Material for sequencing was blood. This clonotype originated in a girl aged 5-17 years with multiple sclerosis. This chain joins TRBV12-3 or TRBV12-4 and TRBJ2-5, with D possibly being TRBD1 or TRBD2 (5 bases each). The DNA of the CDR3 is TGTGCCAGCAGTTTAGCCGGGACCCCCGGCGGGACCCAGTACTTC. The encoded protein is CASSLAGTPGGTQYF.